The sequence of this TCR beta chain was determined in a study of blood T cell repertoires in COVID-19. Study-level information: T cells, B-cell-depleted T cells, or PBMCs supplied cDNA or gDNA.

The data were produced by immunoSEQ multiplex PCR, yet TCRdb's version contains in-frame clones alone and is incomplete. The table has under 300,000 clones, over 75% seen once. V lost 4 bases, J lost 0 bases, and 13 bases lay in between. The germline V gene has CDR1 MDHEN and CDR2 SYDVKM. CDR3 length: 15 residues. Cohorts were determined from participant-reported clinical history. This chain uses TRBV28 with TRBJ2-7, with a tentative D call TRBD2 (5 bases). The source is a woman aged 40 to 50 who had been exposed to COVID-19. Sequenced: PBMCs or T cells enriched from blood (not recorded which). CDR3 sequence reads: CASSSIRGTSYEQYF. The CDR3 nucleotides are TGTGCCAGCAGTTCGATTCGGGGAACCTCCTACGAGCAGTACTTC.